This TCR beta chain originates from a study of T cells in Graves' hyperthyroidism and ophthalmopathy. Whole-study findings and limits: The authors' 13 V-J model separated ophthalmopathy from stable hyperthyroidism. Ophthalmopathy, as predicted by the model, came a median roughly 6.5 months after the prediction.

The germline CDR1 and CDR2 sequences are SGHTA and FQGNSA. The CDR3 is 13 amino acids. TCR beta CDR3 regions were amplified from RNA. The HTBI primer set was used in a first-round RT-PCR of the TCR CDR3. TCRdb passed the multiplex PCR reads through MiXCR, listing each CDR3 protein once. The table lists 450,000 to 700,000 distinct CDR3 sequences, approximately 44% of them singletons, with around 17% in the top ten. Worth noting for this clonotype: Its cognate antigen is unknown. A junction boundary mismatches the germline segment, possibly from a read error.

This receptor was taken from an adult woman with Graves' disease, either hyperthyroidism or ophthalmopathy (not recorded which). Sequenced sample: peripheral blood or thyroid tissue (not recorded which). V usage is TRBV7-2 and J usage is TRBJ1-6; D remains unclear. The CDR3 DNA is TGTGCCGGCAGCTCACCGACTAATTCACCCCTCCACTTT. Encoded protein: CAGSSPTNSPLHF. Looking up the rest from reference TRBV7-2 and TRBJ1-6 gives the full variable domain: GAGVSQSPSNKVTEKGKDVELRCDPISGHTALYWYRQSLGQGLEFLIYFQGNSAPDKSGLPSDRFSAERTGGSVSTLTIQRTQQEDSAVYLCAGSSPTNSPLHFGNGTRLTVT.